The source of this T cell receptor (beta chain) is a study of blood T cell repertoires in COVID-19. On the study more broadly: Sources were T cells, B-cell-depleted T cells, or PBMCs; the material itself was cDNA or gDNA.

This clone was observed once. Here immunoSEQ multiplex PCR was the method, and the copy in TCRdb shows in-frame clones only, minus some. The sample carries fewer than 45,000 clones, about 85% recorded once. This sequence originates from a man aged 50-59 years with active COVID-19. Sequenced: peripheral blood.

The CDR3 DNA reads TGTGCCAGCAGTTTATGGGGGACAGGGAGTGAAAAACTGTTTTTT. It translates to CASSLWGTGSEKLFF. The V gene is TRBV27, the J gene TRBJ1-4; TRBD1 aligns across 9 bases. In germline, CDR1 is MNHEY, CDR2 SMNVEV (reference sequence). With 1 base clipped from V and 7 bases from J, the junction kept 4 bases outside the gene matches. CDR3 length equals 15 residues.